Reported below is one T cell receptor beta chain. The entry originates in a study of T cell responses to AZD1222 COVID-19 vaccine. The table came from immunoSEQ multiplex PCR; TCRdb's copy has only in-frame clones and leaves some out. The data show 100,000 or so clones, 88% seen once. CDR1 and CDR2 (germline): SGHKS, YYEKEE (reference sequence). The CDR3 runs 15 residues. Germline trimming cut 6 bases from V and 9 bases from J; bases unmatched to any gene: 14. This chain links TRBV5-5 with TRBJ2-1; TRBD2 agrees at 8 bases. The source was peripheral blood, collected on day 0 of AZD1222 vaccination. The clonotype comes from an adult in good health. The CDR3: CASTSRPGGPGEQFF. CDR3 DNA sequence: TGTGCCAGCACATCTAGACCGGGAGGGCCAGGTGAGCAGTTCTTC.